The 32 T cell receptor beta chains in this list originate from one sample, sequenced in a study of blood T cell repertoires in COVID-19. Repertoires were generated with immunoSEQ multiplex PCR, while TCRdb's copy carries only in-frame clones and drops some. Of about 400,000 clones listed, roughly 89% were seen once; the top ten hold over 1.3%. Sequencing input: peripheral blood. The receptors come from a woman aged 25-40 years with active or convalescent COVID-19.

V and J are TRBV7-2 and TRBJ2-7; 8 nucleotides agree with TRBD2. The ends lost 4 bases at V and 2 bases at J; junction bases unmatched: 4. The CDR3 length is 14 residues. The germline V gene has CDR1 SGHTA and CDR2 FQGNSA. CDR3 coding DNA: TGTGCCAGCAGCTATGAGCGGGGGCCCTACGAGCAGTACTTC. Translating gives CASSYERGPYEQYF.

The chain uses TRBV5-1 and TRBJ1-1; no firm D call. The CDR3 covers 16 residues. The ends were cut back, 0 bases at V and 4 bases at J, with 16 bases in the middle. Per germline, CDR1 SGHRS and CDR2 YFSETQ. The CDR3 DNA sequence: TGCGCCAGCAGCTTGGAGCCAGCCGGCGGTAGCACTGAAGCTTTCTTT. Its protein product is CASSLEPAGGSTEAFF. The whole variable domain, remainder taken from reference TRBV5-1 and TRBJ1-1, is KAGVTQTPRYLIKTRGQQVTLSCSPISGHRSVSWYQQTPGQGLQFLFEYFSETQRNKGNFPGRFSGRQFSNSRSEMNVSTLELGDSALYLCASSLEPAGGSTEAFFGQGTRLTVV.

This rearrangement joins TRBV5-1 to TRBJ1-2, with D perhaps TRBD1 (6 bases). The V gene's germline CDR1 is SGHRS and CDR2 YFSETQ. The V end lost 3 bases, the J end lost 6 bases, and 18 bases lay between the germline ends. CDR3 size: 15 residues. The CDR3 region is CASSSQGIGRHGYTF. CDR3 nucleotides: TGCGCCAGCAGCTCGCAGGGGATCGGGCGGCATGGCTACACCTTC.

Note on this clone: Distinct nucleotide sequences in the sample also encode this CDR3. The chain couples TRBV5-4 to TRBJ2-1; D remains unclear. The CDR3 contains 15 residues. The V end lost 4 bases, the J end lost 0 bases, and 11 bases lay between the germline ends. Germline loops: CDR1 SGHNT, CDR2 YYREEE (reference sequence). The CDR3 nucleotides are TGTGCCAGCAGCCCAACCGGCGGCTCCTACAATGAGCAGTTCTTC. Protein: CASSPTGGSYNEQFF.

This clone was observed once. Mismatch with germline at one junction end may stem from a read error. The chain couples TRBV5-8 to TRBJ1-5; no reliable D call. CDR1 SGHTS and CDR2 YDEGEE come from the germline V gene. The CDR3 runs to 16 residues. The CDR3: CASSFFEGSGNQPQHF. CDR3 sequence (DNA): TGTGCCAGCAGCTTCTTTGAGGGATCTGGCAACCAGCCCCAGCATTTT.

The chain recombines TRBV29-1 with TRBJ1-1; 8 bases fit TRBD1. V trimming: 7 bases; J trimming: 0 bases; junction bases outside the gene matches: 10. CDR1 SQVTM and CDR2 ANQGSEA come from the germline V gene. The CDR3 contains 15 residues. CDR3 sequence: CSASMAGGLNTEAFF. Here the CDR3 DNA reads TGCAGCGCCAGTATGGCAGGGGGCTTGAACACTGAAGCTTTCTTT.

The V gene is TRBV20-1, the J gene TRBJ2-7, with 8 bases fitting TRBD2. The CDR3 is 15 residues long. Trimming took 3 bases from V and 1 from J; bases not matched to a gene: 8. Germline CDR1 DFQATT, CDR2 SNEGSKA (reference sequence). The CDR3 DNA sequence: TGCAGTGCTAGTAAGGTAGCGGGGAGGTCCTACGAGCAGTACTTC. Its translation: CSASKVAGRSYEQYF.

The J gene is TRBJ1-2, the V gene TRBV27; D gene unclear. V lost 4 bases to trimming and J lost 8 bases, with 5 bases between them. Germline CDR1 is MNHEY and CDR2 is SMNVEV (reference sequence). The CDR3 is made up of 10 amino acids. The CDR3 DNA sequence: TGTGCCAGCAGTTCTACCGGCTACACCTTC. Translated, it gives CASSSTGYTF.

The V and J genes are TRBV30 and TRBJ2-3; D perhaps matches TRBD1 (6 bases). CDR1 is GTSNPN and CDR2 is SVGIG in the germline V gene (reference sequence). The CDR3 sequence is 12 residues long. V was trimmed by 0 bases and J by 5 bases, leaving 6 bases between them. The CDR3 loop reads CAWSVQGDTQYF. CDR3 bases: TGTGCCTGGAGTGTACAGGGAGATACGCAGTATTTT.

The V call is TRBV2, the J call TRBJ2-3, with 8 positions matching TRBD2. The CDR3 is 15 residues long. Germline lookup yields CDR1 SNHLY and CDR2 FYNNEI. The junction had 10 bases not matched to a gene; V was cut back by 6 bases and J by 5 bases. In nucleotides, the CDR3 is TGTGCCAGCAGCGTTTATAGCGGGATGAGAGATACGCAGTATTTT. Its protein product is CASSVYSGMRDTQYF.

The chain links TRBV5-1 to TRBJ2-1, with D possibly matching TRBD1 (6 bases). The CDR3 covers 15 residues. Trimming removed 0 bases from V and 3 bases from J, with 10 bases in between. CDR1 SGHRS and CDR2 YFSETQ come from the germline V gene. The CDR3 sequence is CASSLAPDSYNEQFF. The CDR3, as DNA: TGCGCCAGCAGCTTGGCGCCGGACAGCTACAATGAGCAGTTCTTC.

The CDR3 nucleotides are TGCGCCAGCAGCTTAGGGACTAGCAGTATCGGGGAGCTGTTTTTT. This codes for CASSLGTSSIGELFF. The V gene is TRBV5-1, the J gene TRBJ2-2; 9 bases fit TRBD2. CDR1 is SGHRS, CDR2 YFSETQ, per germline. The J segment lost 7 bases and the V segment lost 2 bases, leaving 6 bases of the junction unmatched. CDR3 length: 15 residues.

The V gene is TRBV28, the J gene TRBJ1-1; D gene unclear. V dropped 2 bases and J dropped 4 bases, with 2 bases sitting between them. Looked up from germline, CDR1 is MDHEN and CDR2 is SYDVKM. The CDR3 spans 11 residues. Written as DNA, the CDR3 is TGTGCCAGCAGTTTACGCACTGAAGCTTTCTTT. It translates to CASSLRTEAFF.

The chain links TRBV5-1 to TRBJ2-1, with 13 bases lining up with TRBD2. Looked up from germline, CDR1 is SGHRS and CDR2 is YFSETQ. V dropped 5 bases and J dropped 6; count of bases not matched to a gene: 11. The CDR3 is 17 amino acids. The CDR3 here is CASSSATTSGGINEQFF. CDR3 coding DNA: TGCGCCAGCAGTTCCGCCACGACTAGCGGGGGGATCAATGAGCAGTTCTTC.

The chain has TRBV4-1 and TRBJ1-1, with 7 bases that match TRBD1. CDR1 MGHRA and CDR2 YSYEKL come from the germline V gene. V shed 4 bases and J 4 bases; nucleotides not matched to a gene: 6. The CDR3 sequence is 14 residues long. DNA of the CDR3: TGCGCCAGCAGCCCGGACAGGACCGGCACTGAAGCTTTCTTT. It is translated as CASSPDRTGTEAFF.

This rearrangement joins TRBV3-1 (or the pseudogene TRBV3-2) to TRBJ2-2; 10 nucleotides agree with TRBD2. V lost 1 base, J lost 1 base, and 6 bases stayed unmatched. The CDR3 is 18 amino acids. Germline V gene sequence: CDR1 LGHDT, CDR2 YNNKEL (reference sequence). The CDR3 is CASSQVASGGGNTGELFF. The DNA for the CDR3 is TGTGCCAGCAGCCAAGTCGCCAGCGGGGGGGGGAACACCGGGGAGCTGTTTTTT.

The chain has TRBV4-2 and TRBJ1-4; 9 bases are shared with TRBD1. The V gene end was trimmed by 3 bases and the J gene end by 4 bases; junction bases not matched to a gene: 0. Per the germline V gene, CDR1 is LGHNA and CDR2 is YNFKEQ. The CDR3 has 14 amino acids. CDR3 DNA sequence: TGTGCCAGCAGCCAGGGACAGGGTAATGAAAAACTGTTTTTT. Protein sequence: CASSQGQGNEKLFF.

The chain carries TRBV6-6 and TRBJ2-3; weak D call: TRBD2 (7 bases). V was trimmed by 2 bases and J by 4 bases, leaving 16 bases between them. This CDR3 is 16 amino acids long. Per the germline V gene, CDR1 is MNHNY and CDR2 is SVGAGI (reference sequence). The CDR3 coding sequence is TGTGCCAGCAGTTACGGGGGGGGGCTAGAACCAGATACGCAGTATTTT. The encoded protein is CASSYGGGLEPDTQYF.

V usage is TRBV6-5 and J usage is TRBJ2-1, with 7 bases fitting TRBD2. The germline V gene encodes CDR1 MNHEY and CDR2 SVGAGI. V shed 6 bases and J 2 bases; nucleotides not matched to a gene: 7. This CDR3 has 15 residues. The CDR3 DNA reads as TGTGCCAGCAGCATCTCTAGCGGCCCCTACAATGAGCAGTTCTTC. This codes for CASSISSGPYNEQFF.

V and J are TRBV11-3 and TRBJ2-3, with a possible D match to TRBD2 (6 bases). V shed 4 bases and J shed 1 base, with 12 bases lying between them. Looked up from germline, CDR1 is SGHNT and CDR2 is YENEEA. This CDR3 has 15 residues. The CDR3 here is CASSSGLGGTDTQYF. CDR3 in DNA: TGTGCCAGCAGCTCGGGACTCGGTGGCACAGATACGCAGTATTTT.

This clone showed up many times. Other DNA sequences from this sample encode an identical CDR3 as well. The rearrangement uses TRBV19 and TRBJ2-7, with 9 nucleotides matching TRBD1. The germline V gene encodes CDR1 LNHDA and CDR2 SQIVND (reference sequence). V lost 4 bases to trimming and J lost 4 bases; unmatched junction nucleotides: 2. CDR3 size: 13 residues. The chain's CDR3 is CASSTGQGYEQYF. DNA of the CDR3: TGTGCCAGTAGTACGGGACAGGGTTACGAGCAGTACTTC.

V gene TRBV6-5 combines with J gene TRBJ1-5; 7 bases align to TRBD1. Looked up from germline, CDR1 is MNHEY and CDR2 is SVGAGI. The V and J ends lost 8 bases and 4 bases, in that order; junction bases with no gene match: 5. The length of the CDR3 is 13 residues. The CDR3 spells CASSTGPNQPQHF. The CDR3 bases are TGTGCCAGCTCGACAGGGCCAAATCAGCCCCAGCATTTT.

Concerning this clone: This specimen includes other DNA sequences encoding the same CDR3. The CDR3 spells CASSELTGVTGELFF. The CDR3 DNA reads as TGTGCCAGCAGTGAATTGACAGGGGTCACCGGGGAGCTGTTTTTT. The rearrangement uses TRBV6-1 and TRBJ2-2, with 8 bases aligning to TRBD1. This CDR3 is built from 15 residues. In germline, CDR1 is MNHNS, CDR2 SASEGT. Trimming at V came to 2 bases and at J to 4 bases, leaving 3 bases not matched to a gene.

V is TRBV11-2 and J is TRBJ1-2; no clear D gene. V lost 7 bases and J 2 bases, leaving 14 bases between the germline ends. Germline assignment: CDR1 SGHAT and CDR2 FQNNGV. The CDR3 totals 14 residues. The CDR3 region is CASNSVRGNYGYTF. DNA for the CDR3: TGTGCCAGCAACTCAGTCCGGGGAAACTATGGCTACACCTTC.

The V gene is TRBV3-1 (or the pseudogene TRBV3-2), the J gene TRBJ2-1; no definite D call. This CDR3 is 14 amino acids long. V was shortened by 1 base and J by 7 bases, with 11 bases between the two germline ends. The germline V gene has CDR1 LGHDT and CDR2 YNNKEL (reference sequence). CDR3 amino acids: CASSQVTNRNEQFF. Written as DNA, the CDR3 is TGTGCCAGCAGCCAAGTTACCAATCGGAATGAGCAGTTCTTC.

This chain uses TRBV25-1 with TRBJ2-1, with D hard to call. The germline V and J ends were trimmed by 1 base and 13 bases, with 11 bases remaining between them. This CDR3 has 12 residues. Germline values: CDR1 MGHDK, CDR2 SYGVNS. CDR3 loop: CASSESSGVQFF. The CDR3 nucleotides are TGTGCCAGCAGTGAATCCTCTGGAGTACAGTTCTTC.

The chain has TRBV5-4 and TRBJ1-1; TRBD1 is a possible D gene (5 bases). Germline V gene sequence: CDR1 SGHNT, CDR2 YYREEE (reference sequence). V was shortened by 4 bases and J by 2 bases, with 15 bases between the two germline ends. The CDR3 contains 15 residues. CDR3: CASSIPTAANTEAFF. DNA of the CDR3: TGTGCCAGCAGCATACCGACAGCCGCAAACACTGAAGCTTTCTTT.

The chain is built from TRBV11-2 and TRBJ2-7; 11 bases agree with TRBD2. Germline CDR1 reads SGHAT; CDR2 reads FQNNGV. V was pared by 5 bases and J by 3 bases, with 6 bases of the junction left unmatched. The CDR3 is made up of 15 amino acids. CDR3 region: CASSGGTSGYYEQYF. The CDR3 bases are TGTGCCAGCAGCGGGGGGACTAGCGGATACTACGAGCAGTACTTC.

V is TRBV4-1 and J is TRBJ1-1, with TRBD1 identical over 9 bases. Per germline, CDR1 MGHRA and CDR2 YSYEKL. The CDR3 has 16 residues. V lost 3 bases, J lost 4 bases, and 9 bases stayed unmatched. The CDR3 is CASSHLGRDRATEAFF. The CDR3 DNA reads as TGCGCCAGCAGCCACCTCGGCCGGGACAGGGCCACTGAAGCTTTCTTT.

The chain has TRBV15 and TRBJ1-5; 7 bases line up with TRBD1. Unmatched junction bases numbered 12, after V lost 5 bases and J lost 5 bases. The CDR3 sequence is 16 residues long. Germline V gene sequence: CDR1 LNHNV, CDR2 YYDKDF (reference sequence). In DNA form, the CDR3 reads TGTGCCACCAGCCTCGCGTTCGGCAGGGGGGATCAGCCCCAGCATTTT. Encoded protein: CATSLAFGRGDQPQHF.

Turning to this clone: The sample holds other DNA sequences that translate to the same CDR3. V usage is TRBV18 and J usage is TRBJ2-1, with 8 bases matching TRBD2. The junction had 3 bases not matched to a gene; V was cut back by 2 bases and J by 3 bases. The CDR3 loop spans 15 amino acids. Germline V CDR1 and CDR2: KGHSH, LQKENI. CDR3 sequence reads: CASSPSLAGYNEQFF. The CDR3 DNA follows: TGTGCCAGCTCACCAAGTCTAGCGGGCTACAATGAGCAGTTCTTC.

The rearrangement uses TRBV19 and TRBJ2-5; 9 nucleotides line up with TRBD1. Germline V lookup: CDR1 LNHDA, CDR2 SQIVND (reference sequence). This CDR3 comprises 15 residues. V lost 6 bases and J lost 4; bases outside the gene matches: 9. The CDR3 region is CASRKQGALVETQYF. CDR3 bases: TGTGCCAGTAGAAAACAGGGGGCGTTGGTAGAGACCCAGTACTTC.